One and the same sample provided the 31 T cell receptor beta chains below, sequenced in a study of blood T cell repertoires in COVID-19. Sequenced by immunoSEQ multiplex PCR; TCRdb stores in-frame clones only, minus some. The sample holds approximately 150,000 clones, around 90% seen once. The specimen sequenced was peripheral blood. The receptors stem from a human donor in a cohort sampled during active COVID-19.

This clone was found once. The rearrangement joins TRBV11-3 to TRBJ1-1; no firm D call. CDR3 length: 14 residues. Germline assignment: CDR1 SGHNT and CDR2 YENEEA. The V and J ends lost 4 bases and 4 bases respectively, with 13 bases between them. CDR3 nucleotide sequence: TGTGCCAGCAGCTCTTCGAGGCTGAGCACTGAAGCTTTCTTT. This sequence encodes CASSSSRLSTEAFF.

The CDR3 coding sequence is TGTGCCAGCAGCCCCGGGACTAGCGGGGTCGAGCAGTACTTC. Translating it yields CASSPGTSGVEQYF. The chain has TRBV7-3 and TRBJ2-7; 13 positions agree with TRBD2. Trimming removed 5 bases from V and 6 bases from J; junction bases left unmatched: 4. The germline CDR1 and CDR2 sequences are SGHTA and FQGTGA. The CDR3 is 14 amino acids.

V is TRBV7-8 and J is TRBJ1-5; no reliable D call. V gave up 5 bases and J gave up 4 bases, with 15 bases separating them. This CDR3 region has 15 residues. Germline CDR1 SGHVS, CDR2 FQNEAQ. This CDR3 reads CASSLSGSSNQPQHF. The CDR3 coding sequence is TGTGCCAGCAGCCTCTCAGGTTCCTCTAATCAGCCCCAGCATTTT.

The gene calls are TRBV9 and TRBJ2-5, with 14 bases lining up with TRBD2. The germline gives CDR1 SGDLS, CDR2 YYNGEE. CDR3 size: 17 residues. The V and J ends lost 0 bases and 5 bases, in that order; junction bases with no gene match: 6. The CDR3 sequence: CASSVATRTSGRETQYF. The CDR3 bases are TGTGCCAGCAGCGTAGCGACGCGGACTAGCGGGAGGGAGACCCAGTACTTC.

V is TRBV12-5 and J is TRBJ2-5; D possibly corresponds to TRBD2 (7 bases). The CDR3 contains 17 residues. The V and J ends lost 1 base and 1 base respectively, with 16 bases between them. In germline, CDR1 is LGHNT, CDR2 FRNRAP. The DNA of the CDR3 is TGTGCTAGTGGTTTGGGCGGAGGGGGGGGAGGCCAAGAGACCCAGTACTTC. This sequence encodes CASGLGGGGGGQETQYF.

V usage is TRBV6-5 and J usage is TRBJ2-3, with TRBD2 as a possible D gene (5 bases). The CDR3 extends over 13 amino acids. Trimming left V 6 bases short and J 2 bases short, with 9 bases between. Looked up from germline, CDR1 is MNHEY and CDR2 is SVGAGI. The CDR3 region has the DNA TGTGCCAGCAGCCCGGGGTTCACAGATACGCAGTATTTT. Encoded protein: CASSPGFTDTQYF.

The chain employs TRBV6-6 and TRBJ2-2; perhaps TRBD2 as D (6 bases). The V and J ends lost 2 bases and 4 bases respectively, with 14 bases between them. CDR3 length equals 16 residues. CDR1 is MNHNY and CDR2 is SVGAGI in the germline V gene (reference sequence). CDR3 nucleotides: TGTGCCAGCAGTTACGGGCGGGGCAGGCTCACCGGGGAGCTGTTTTTT. This codes for CASSYGRGRLTGELFF.

J is TRBJ2-3 and V is TRBV6-5; 9 bases match TRBD2. Losses at the gene ends were 4 bases for V and 4 bases for J; bases not matched to a gene: 9. Germline lookup yields CDR1 MNHEY and CDR2 SVGAGI. This CDR3 contains 16 residues. CDR3 loop: CASSWSSGVRSDTQYF. The CDR3 nucleotides are TGTGCCAGCAGTTGGTCTAGCGGGGTTCGGTCAGATACGCAGTATTTT.

V and J are TRBV3-1 (or the pseudogene TRBV3-2) and TRBJ2-1, with 9 bases lining up with TRBD2. In germline, CDR1 is LGHDT, CDR2 YNNKEL (reference sequence). This CDR3 spans 14 amino acids. J was trimmed by 9 bases and V by 3 bases; bases with no gene match: 6. The CDR3 sequence is CASSQRGGLSEQFF. The DNA of the CDR3 is TGTGCCAGCAGCCAGCGGGGGGGCCTGAGTGAGCAGTTCTTC.

The sample holds one count of this clone. This rearrangement joins TRBV12-3 or TRBV12-4 to TRBJ1-1, with 7 bases fitting TRBD1. This CDR3 spans 13 amino acids. With V trimmed by 5 bases and J by 8 bases, 8 bases remained unmatched. CDR3 in DNA: TGTGCCAGCAGTCGTTCTCCGGGACAGGAAGCTTTCTTT. The encoded protein is CASSRSPGQEAFF.

The chain couples TRBV4-3 to TRBJ2-7; 12 positions agree with TRBD2. Unmatched junction bases numbered 9, after V lost 0 bases and J lost 3 bases. CDR1 is LGHNA, CDR2 YSLEER, per germline. The length of the CDR3 is 18 residues. CDR3 amino acids: CASSQDLAGGLLIYEQYF. CDR3 coding DNA: TGCGCCAGCAGCCAAGATCTAGCGGGGGGGCTGTTGATCTACGAGCAGTACTTC.

The V gene is TRBV30, the J gene TRBJ2-7, with D perhaps matching TRBD2 (5 bases). Per germline, CDR1 GTSNPN and CDR2 SVGIG (reference sequence). The CDR3 runs to 12 residues. V was trimmed by 7 bases and J by 2 bases, leaving 12 bases between them. CDR3 nucleotide sequence: TGTGCCTCGTATACGGGAACCTACGAGCAGTACTTC. Translated, it gives CASYTGTYEQYF.

This clone was detected only a few times. The gene calls are TRBV4-2 and TRBJ2-3, with D possibly TRBD1 on 5 matching bases. Trimming left V 2 bases short and J 3 bases short, with 15 bases between. Germline V CDR1 and CDR2: LGHNA, YNFKEQ. CDR3 length equals 16 residues. CDR3 residues: CASSQMAHQGTDTQYF. The CDR3 DNA is TGTGCCAGCAGCCAAATGGCCCACCAGGGTACAGATACGCAGTATTTT.

The chain carries TRBV29-1 and TRBJ2-5; tentatively, D is TRBD2 (5 bases). V was pared by 6 bases and J by 5 bases, with 22 bases between. CDR1 SQVTM and CDR2 ANQGSEA come from the germline V gene. This CDR3 has 15 residues. CDR3 coding DNA: TGCAGCGTATATTGGACTCCAGGACCGGGGGAGACCCAGTACTTC. Translating it yields CSVYWTPGPGETQYF. The entire variable domain, with the rest obtained from reference TRBV29-1 and TRBJ2-5, is as follows: SAVISQKPSRDICQRGTSLTIQCQVDSQVTMMFWYRQQPGQSLTLIATANQGSEATYESGFVIDKFPISRPNLTFSTLTVSNMSPEDSSIYLCSVYWTPGPGETQYFGPGTRLLVL.

The chain is built from TRBV7-9 and TRBJ2-3, with TRBD1 matching 7 bases. CDR3 length equals 12 residues. Germline lookup yields CDR1 SEHNR and CDR2 FQNEAQ (reference sequence). V shed 5 bases, J shed 15 bases, and the junction held 11 bases outside the gene matches. CDR3 DNA sequence: TGTGCCAGCAGCCAGGGACAGCCTGAGAAATATTTT. Amino acids: CASSQGQPEKYF.

The chain links TRBV6-1 to TRBJ1-5, with TRBD1 identical over 7 bases. V dropped 3 bases and J dropped 3; count of bases not matched to a gene: 8. Germline V gives CDR1 MNHNS, CDR2 SASEGT. The CDR3 totals 16 residues. CDR3 in amino acids: CASSEVGGSVNQPQHF. CDR3 DNA sequence: TGTGCCAGCAGTGAGGTAGGGGGCTCAGTCAATCAGCCCCAGCATTTT.

Regarding this clone: This sample also contains other DNA sequences that code for the same CDR3. The V call is TRBV9, the J call TRBJ2-7; 8 bases align to TRBD1. CDR3 length: 14 residues. Per the germline V gene, CDR1 is SGDLS and CDR2 is YYNGEE. With V trimmed by 0 bases and J by 3 bases, 2 bases remained unmatched. The DNA of the CDR3 is TGTGCCAGCAGCGTAGCAACAGGGGGCTACGAGCAGTACTTC. Translated, it gives CASSVATGGYEQYF. The variable domain in full, with the rest retrieved from reference TRBV9 and TRBJ2-7, is DSGVTQTPKHLITATGQRVTLRCSPRSGDLSVYWYQQSLDQGLQFLIQYYNGEERAKGNILERFSAQQFPDLHSELNLSSLELGDSALYFCASSVATGGYEQYFGPGTRLTVT.

V usage is TRBV4-1 and J usage is TRBJ2-7; D uncertain. The germline gives CDR1 MGHRA, CDR2 YSYEKL. V dropped 3 bases and J dropped 3 bases, with 12 bases sitting between them. The CDR3 runs 14 residues. CDR3 nucleotides: TGCGCCAGCAGCCATGACGGGTCCAACTACGAGCAGTACTTC. This translates into CASSHDGSNYEQYF.

This chain connects TRBV7-2 to TRBJ1-6; D perhaps matches TRBD1 (6 bases). This CDR3 contains 19 residues. V was pared by 4 bases and J by 0 bases, with 19 bases between. Per germline, CDR1 SGHTA and CDR2 FQGNSA. The CDR3 sequence is CASSSPFQGYGSYNSPLHF. The CDR3 DNA reads TGTGCCAGCAGCTCTCCCTTCCAGGGGTACGGCTCCTATAATTCACCCCTCCACTTT. The complete variable domain, with remaining parts taken from reference TRBV7-2 and TRBJ1-6, reads GAGVSQSPSNKVTEKGKDVELRCDPISGHTALYWYRQSLGQGLEFLIYFQGNSAPDKSGLPSDRFSAERTGGSVSTLTIQRTQQEDSAVYLCASSSPFQGYGSYNSPLHFGNGTRLTVT.

This chain connects TRBV5-1 to TRBJ2-1, with D hard to call. Germline values: CDR1 SGHRS, CDR2 YFSETQ. This CDR3 has 14 residues. The V end was cut by 3 bases, the J end by 2 bases, with 9 bases between. CDR3 amino acids: CASSWANAYNEQFF. The CDR3 nucleotides are TGCGCCAGCAGCTGGGCTAATGCCTACAATGAGCAGTTCTTC.

This clone was observed a single time. The chain uses TRBV28 and TRBJ2-1, with 9 bases fitting TRBD2. The V and J ends lost 7 bases and 4 bases, in that order; junction bases with no gene match: 8. This CDR3 region has 15 residues. Per the germline V gene, CDR1 is MDHEN and CDR2 is SYDVKM. The CDR3 nucleotides are TGTGCCAGCACCCCAGCGGGGGGCGTATACAATGAGCAGTTCTTC. It translates to CASTPAGGVYNEQFF.

The J gene is TRBJ2-7, the V gene TRBV6-2 or TRBV6-3; TRBD1 matches 8 bases. This CDR3 region has 16 residues. The germline CDR1 and CDR2 sequences are MNHEY and SVGEGT. Trimming cost V 6 bases and J 4 bases; bases outside gene matches: 14. In nucleotides, the CDR3 is TGTGCCAGCAGCTATCCGAGGACAGGGATAGTGTACGAGCAGTACTTC. It translates to CASSYPRTGIVYEQYF.

CDR3 DNA sequence: TGTGCCAGCAGCAGGGACAGCTACGAGCAGTACTTC. Protein: CASSRDSYEQYF. The chain joins TRBV5-5 to TRBJ2-7, with 7 bases lining up with TRBD1. Trimming cost V 4 bases and J 3 bases; bases outside gene matches: 1. CDR3 length: 12 amino acids. The germline V gene has CDR1 SGHKS and CDR2 YYEKEE (reference sequence).

The chain employs TRBV19 and TRBJ2-1; D ambiguous. The CDR3 spans 13 residues. Germline CDR1 is LNHDA and CDR2 is SQIVND (reference sequence). Trimming stripped 9 bases from V and 0 bases from J, with 9 bases between. CDR3 bases: TGTGCCAGCCGAGAGAGCTCCTACAATGAGCAGTTCTTC. This codes for CASRESSYNEQFF.

The chain uses TRBV2 and TRBJ2-5; D is unclear. CDR1 SNHLY and CDR2 FYNNEI come from the germline V gene. The CDR3 extends over 14 amino acids. V dropped 3 bases and J dropped 2 bases, with 10 bases sitting between them. The CDR3 is CASSDPQKQETQYF. CDR3 DNA: TGTGCCAGCAGTGACCCCCAGAAGCAAGAGACCCAGTACTTC.

This chain links TRBV6-6 with TRBJ2-1; no reliable D call. Germline V gene sequence: CDR1 MNHNY, CDR2 SVGAGI (reference sequence). This CDR3 is 11 amino acids long. Trimming stripped 2 bases from V and 10 bases from J, with 6 bases between. The CDR3 DNA reads TGTGCCAGCAGTTACAGCTGGGAGCAGTTCTTC. It yields the protein CASSYSWEQFF.

This chain uses TRBV11-3 with TRBJ2-3; D remains unclear. The germline V and J ends were trimmed by 5 bases and 0 bases, with 6 bases remaining between them. The CDR3 covers 13 residues. The germline gives CDR1 SGHNT, CDR2 YENEEA. CDR3 sequence: CASSLSSTDTQYF. Written as DNA, the CDR3 is TGTGCCAGCAGCCTTTCCAGCACAGATACGCAGTATTTT.

CDR3 region: CASSHSYSNQPQHF. Here the CDR3 DNA reads TGTGCCAGCTCACACTCATATAGCAATCAGCCCCAGCATTTT. This chain links TRBV18 with TRBJ1-5; unclear D gene. V dropped 4 bases and J dropped 0 bases, with 7 bases sitting between them. Germline V lookup: CDR1 KGHSH, CDR2 LQKENI. This CDR3 has 14 amino acids. The entire variable domain, with the rest obtained from reference TRBV18 and TRBJ1-5, is as follows: NAGVMQNPRHLVRRRGQEARLRCSPMKGHSHVYWYRQLPEEGLKFMVYLQKENIIDESGMPKERFSAEFPKEGPSILRIQQVVRGDSAAYFCASSHSYSNQPQHFGDGTRLSIL.

This clone was seen only a few times. The CDR3 nucleotides read TGTGCCAGCTTTCCCTTAGAGAACACTGAAGCTTTCTTT. It encodes CASFPLENTEAFF. This sequence joins TRBV18 and TRBJ1-1, with D uncertain. Germline V gene data show CDR1 as KGHSH and CDR2 as LQKENI. Trimming removed 7 bases from V and 1 base from J, with 10 bases in between. This CDR3 is 13 amino acids long.

The chain uses TRBV6-1 and TRBJ1-6, with 8 positions matching TRBD1. Germline V CDR1 and CDR2: MNHNS, SASEGT. The ends lost 1 base at V and 9 bases at J; junction bases unmatched: 8. The CDR3 spans 16 residues. The CDR3 sequence is CASSEDPGGISSPLHF. The CDR3 DNA sequence: TGTGCCAGCAGTGAAGACCCAGGGGGCATCTCTTCACCCCTCCACTTT.

The chain recombines TRBV2 with TRBJ2-2; 7 bases agree with TRBD1. Germline lookup yields CDR1 SNHLY and CDR2 FYNNEI. The CDR3 extends over 15 amino acids. J was trimmed by 0 bases and V by 6 bases; bases with no gene match: 4. CDR3 in DNA: TGTGCCAGCAGCGACAGGGACGCGAACACCGGGGAGCTGTTTTTT. It codes for CASSDRDANTGELFF.